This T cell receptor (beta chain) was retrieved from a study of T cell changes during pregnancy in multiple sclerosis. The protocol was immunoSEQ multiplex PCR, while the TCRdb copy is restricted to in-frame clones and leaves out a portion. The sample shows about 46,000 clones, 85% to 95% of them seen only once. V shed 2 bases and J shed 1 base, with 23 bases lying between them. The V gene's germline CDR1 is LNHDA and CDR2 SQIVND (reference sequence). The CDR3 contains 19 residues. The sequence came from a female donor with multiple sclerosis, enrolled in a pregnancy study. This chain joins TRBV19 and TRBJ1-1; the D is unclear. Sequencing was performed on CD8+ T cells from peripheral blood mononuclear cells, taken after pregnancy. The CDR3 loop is CASSIPPGTFLSSNTEAFF. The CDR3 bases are TGTGCCAGTAGTATACCCCCAGGCACATTTCTATCTTCGAACACTGAAGCTTTCTTT.